This note documents a single T cell receptor (beta chain) sequence. Its antigen target is currently unknown. Base qualities are not recorded, but no much larger clone differs from it by a single base. The data stem from a study of Ad26.COV2.S vaccination and SARS-CoV-2 variants (dated by TCRdb to about 2021). For context, the study as a whole: Vaccine-arm donors came from COV1001, a multicentre, randomized, double-blind, placebo-controlled phase I-IIa trial of Ad26.COV2.S in healthy adults. TCRbeta repertoire sequencing served as the tool for gauging how specific and how broad the SARS-CoV-2-reactive T cell receptors were following Ad26.COV2.S vaccination. Participants in the trial were split at random into five groups of five each, receiving low-dose or high-dose Ad26.COV2.S once or twice, or else placebo on both occasions. Blinding of investigators to trial group allocation was maintained during experiments and outcome assessment. The TCR-sequenced set comprised about 30 samples: around 20 Ad26.COV2.S vaccine recipients, 5 placebo recipients and 8 SARS-CoV-2 convalescent individuals. Ad26.COV2.S was given intramuscularly at 5x10^10 or 1x10^11 viral particles, as a single shot or as two shots 56 days apart. Overall study results and their limits: After vaccination, spike-specific CD8+ and CD4+ T cell responses were reported to show substantial breadth. Vaccine and placebo recipients had similar non-spike TCR breadth, a finding consistent with the vaccine containing only spike. According to the authors, total T cell responses may have been underestimated by the TCR breadth and depth analyses. Ad26.COV2.S recipients had higher spike-specific TCR breadth than placebo recipients (P = 0.0014). The study lacked the statistical power to compare responses across vaccine doses or regimens.

The meaning of the sample's treatment or condition label: over 15 received Ad26.COV2.S at low or high dose, single or two shots; 5 received placebo; per-sample allocation not given. Repertoires of vaccine and placebo recipients were sequenced from samples taken on day 63 after the first injection. Between 29 July and 7 August 2020, Cohort 1b enrolled some 25 adults aged 18-55 years at one site in Boston, USA. Ad26.COV2.S was a replication-incompetent adenovirus type 26 vector expressing a prefusion-stabilized SARS-CoV-2 spike protein from the original Wuhan strain. TCRbeta CDR3 regions were sequenced with the immunoSEQ Assay. After extraction, genomic DNA underwent amplification by bias-controlled multiplex PCR, followed by high-throughput sequencing. The paper's data handling went like this. To quantify the absolute abundance of every unique TCRbeta CDR3 region, sequences were collapsed and filtered. Usable DNA was measured by amplifying reference genes present in all nucleated cells, and TCRbeta template counts were normalized to that usable DNA to estimate T cell fraction. Repertoire TCRs were annotated as SARS-CoV-2-specific when V gene, CDR3 amino acid sequence and J gene were exactly matched to a known reactive TCR set. The reference SARS-CoV-2 TCR set came from MIRA and was filtered for enrichment in COVID-19-positive ImmuneCODE repertoires, removing public or cross-reactive TCRs. Based on the MIRA antigens, annotated TCRs were further analysed at the level of specific ORF or position within ORF. Depth was the summed frequency of annotated unique rearrangements, while breadth was defined as annotated unique rearrangements over total unique productive rearrangements. Two-sided Wilcoxon rank-sum tests were applied when comparing TCR breadth between groups. Entries here come from immuneACCESS through TCRdb and include only in-frame sequences with V and J called. Some clones fail to appear in such tables; in the studies checked, an unresolved V gene covers under half of the shortfall, and the cause of the remainder is unknown. V and J calls and clone size are copied from that table; D and trimming were computed from the DNA. In this sample the table shows 330,000 or so clones, roughly 90% of which occur a single time. The ten largest clones represent 5.5% of the sample.

Sequenced here: peripheral blood, sampled in a trial of Ad26.COV2.S vaccine versus placebo. The receptor's source is a person aged 18-65 years who received the Ad26.COV2.S COVID-19 vaccine or a placebo.

The nucleotide sequence is TGCAGCGTCACCCCCTGGGACAGGACATTTTATGGCACAGATACGCAGTATTTT. It translates to CSVTPWDRTFYGTDTQYF. Rearrangement joined TRBV29-1 to TRBJ2-3; a stretch of 8 junction bases matches TRBD1. In the germline V gene, CDR1 corresponds to SQVTM and CDR2 to ANQGSEA. V is cut back by 6 bases and J by 1 base, with 18 bases in the junction unmatched. The CDR3 runs 18 amino acids, cysteine and phenylalanine included. The kept DNA is CDR3 alone, 54 bases in frame from the first base.